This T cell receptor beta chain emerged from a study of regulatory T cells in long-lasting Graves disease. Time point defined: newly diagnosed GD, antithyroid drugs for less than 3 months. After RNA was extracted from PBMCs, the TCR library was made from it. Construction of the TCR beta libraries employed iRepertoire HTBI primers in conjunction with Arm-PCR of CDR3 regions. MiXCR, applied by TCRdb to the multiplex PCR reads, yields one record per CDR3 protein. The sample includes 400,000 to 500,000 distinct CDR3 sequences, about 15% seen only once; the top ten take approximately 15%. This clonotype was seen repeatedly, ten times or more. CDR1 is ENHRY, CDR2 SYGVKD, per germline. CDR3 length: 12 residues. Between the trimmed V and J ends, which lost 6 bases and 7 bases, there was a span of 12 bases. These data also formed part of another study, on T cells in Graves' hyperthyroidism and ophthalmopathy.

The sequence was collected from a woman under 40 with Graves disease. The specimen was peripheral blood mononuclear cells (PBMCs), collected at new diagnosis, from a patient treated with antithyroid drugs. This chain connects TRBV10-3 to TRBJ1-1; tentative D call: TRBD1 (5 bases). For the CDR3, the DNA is TGTGCCATCAGCAGGGAAACTAATGAAGCTTTCTTT. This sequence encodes CAISRETNEAFF.